The entry below describes one T cell receptor (beta chain). Antigen: not known. The same CDR3 is also encoded by other DNA sequences in this sample. This sample was taken from a study of cytomegalovirus exposure and HLA in healthy donors. Study-wide results and limits: Some TCR beta chains (around 180 of them) were listed as cytomegalovirus-associated.

Data came from immunoSEQ multiplex PCR; TCRdb stores just in-frame clones and leaves some out. Among around 250,000 clones listed, 85% to 90% were seen once. The V gene end was trimmed by 3 bases and the J gene end by 2 bases; junction bases not matched to a gene: 6. Germline CDR1 MNHEY, CDR2 SMNVEV (reference sequence). The CDR3 covers 15 residues. Material for sequencing was PBMCs. The source is a woman aged 18-35 years in good health and CMV-seronegative. The chain carries TRBV27 and TRBJ2-7, with 8 bases aligning to TRBD1. The CDR3 reads CASSLGTGLTYEQYF. CDR3 DNA: TGTGCCAGCAGTTTGGGGACAGGACTTACCTACGAGCAGTACTTC.